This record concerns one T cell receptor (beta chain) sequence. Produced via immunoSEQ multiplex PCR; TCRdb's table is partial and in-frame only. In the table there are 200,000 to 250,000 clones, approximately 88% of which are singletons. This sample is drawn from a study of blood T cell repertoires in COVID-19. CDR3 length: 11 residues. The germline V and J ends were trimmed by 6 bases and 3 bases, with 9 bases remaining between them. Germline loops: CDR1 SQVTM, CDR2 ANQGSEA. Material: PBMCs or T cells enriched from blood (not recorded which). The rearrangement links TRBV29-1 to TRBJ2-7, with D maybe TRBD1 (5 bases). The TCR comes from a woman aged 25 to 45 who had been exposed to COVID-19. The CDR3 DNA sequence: TGCAGCGTAGCCGACAGCTACGAGCAGTACTTC. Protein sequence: CSVADSYEQYF.